Below, one T cell receptor (beta chain) is given with its context. The sample is drawn from a study of shared clonotypes between healthy human individuals. Study-wide background: Three plates were used per donor for CD4 naive, three for CD4 memory, two for CD8 naive and one for CD8 memory.

Data came from immunoSEQ multiplex PCR; TCRdb stores just in-frame clones and leaves some out. The repertoire holds over a million clones, with 95% to 97% as singletons. J lost 6 bases, V lost 7 bases, and 6 bases had no gene match. The CDR3 runs to 14 residues. CDR1 is SQVTM, CDR2 ANQGSEA, per germline. The clonotype comes from a man aged 25-45 years in good health. Sequences were obtained from naive CD4+ T cells sorted from blood. Noted subset: CD45RA+ positively selected. This chain joins TRBV29-1 and TRBJ2-3; 14 positions agree with TRBD2. The CDR3 nucleotides are TGCAGCGGCGGGACTAGCGGGAGTAAGGATACGCAGTATTTT. Its protein is CSGGTSGSKDTQYF.